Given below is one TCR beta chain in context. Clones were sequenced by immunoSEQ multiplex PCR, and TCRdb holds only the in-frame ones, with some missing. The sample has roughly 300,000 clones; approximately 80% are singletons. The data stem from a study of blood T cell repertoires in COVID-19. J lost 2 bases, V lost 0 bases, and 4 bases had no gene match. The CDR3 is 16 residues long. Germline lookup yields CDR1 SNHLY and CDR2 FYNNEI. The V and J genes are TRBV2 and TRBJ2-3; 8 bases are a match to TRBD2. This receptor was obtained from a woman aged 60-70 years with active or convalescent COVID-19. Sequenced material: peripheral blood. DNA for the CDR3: TGTGCCAGCAGTGAAGCTAGCGGGGCCTACACAGATACGCAGTATTTT. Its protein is CASSEASGAYTDTQYF.